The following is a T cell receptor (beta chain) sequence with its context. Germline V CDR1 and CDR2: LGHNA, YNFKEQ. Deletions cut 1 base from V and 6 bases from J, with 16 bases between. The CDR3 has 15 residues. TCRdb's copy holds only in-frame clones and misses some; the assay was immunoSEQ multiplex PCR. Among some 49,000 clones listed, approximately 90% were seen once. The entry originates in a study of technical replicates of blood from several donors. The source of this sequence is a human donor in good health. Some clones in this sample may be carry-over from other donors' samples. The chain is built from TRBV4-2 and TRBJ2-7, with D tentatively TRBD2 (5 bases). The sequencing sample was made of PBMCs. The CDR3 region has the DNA TGTGCCAGCAGCCAAGTAGGAGTAGGCCGGGGCGAGCAGTACTTC. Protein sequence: CASSQVGVGRGEQYF.